One and the same sample provided the 20 T cell receptor beta chains below, sequenced in a study of response to subunit inactivated influenza vaccine. One entry per CDR3 protein, called by TCRdb with MiXCR from the RT-PCR reads. The table lists hundreds of thousands of distinct CDR3 sequences, 20% to 25% of them singletons. The sequenced sample was PBMCs from blood, obtained roughly 20 months after vaccination. These receptors originate from a man aged 45-69 years who received an inactivated influenza vaccine.

The rearrangement links TRBV5-1 to TRBJ2-5; either TRBD1 or TRBD2 may supply D (5 bases each). V dropped 3 bases and J dropped 9 bases, with 21 bases sitting between them. The CDR3 consists of 15 residues. Germline CDR1 is SGHRS and CDR2 is YFSETQ. CDR3 in amino acids: CASSSDSSFPEAQYF. CDR3 DNA sequence: TGCGCCAGCAGCTCCGACAGCTCCTTCCCGGAGGCCCAGTACTTC.

This sequence joins TRBV4-1 and TRBJ1-5; D ambiguous. Germline CDR1 reads MGHRA; CDR2 reads YSYEKL. The CDR3 totals 14 residues. V gave up 1 base and J gave up 6 bases, with 10 bases separating them. The CDR3 is CASSQGGATQPQHF. CDR3 DNA: TGCGCCAGCAGCCAAGGAGGAGCTACTCAGCCCCAGCATTTT.

About this clonotype: The CDR3 ends on some other residue instead of the conserved phenylalanine or tryptophan, so this is likely a read error. The rearrangement joins TRBV3-1 to TRBJ1-2, with D tentatively TRBD1 (6 bases). The CDR3 consists of 17 residues. The V end was cut by 0 bases, the J end by 8 bases, with 22 bases between. Germline CDR1 and CDR2: LGHDT and YNNKEL (reference sequence). The CDR3 nucleotides read TGTGCCAGCAGCCAAGATCTGTACGGGGGCGTCTCCAAAGGCTACACCTTA. Translation: CASSQDLYGGVSKGYTL.

This clonotype was detected a few times. V gene TRBV11-2 combines with J gene TRBJ2-7, with 7 bases fitting TRBD1. In germline, CDR1 is SGHAT, CDR2 FQNNGV. Trimming removed 0 bases from V and 6 bases from J; junction bases left unmatched: 5. The CDR3 is 14 residues long. The CDR3, as DNA: TGTGCCAGCAGCTTAGAACAGGGGATGGGCGAGCAGTACTTC. This sequence encodes CASSLEQGMGEQYF.

This clonotype was observed a handful of times. The chain uses TRBV28 and TRBJ2-4; 9 bases fit TRBD2. With 2 bases clipped from V and 1 base from J, the junction kept 0 bases outside the gene matches. Germline V lookup: CDR1 MDHEN, CDR2 SYDVKM. The CDR3 covers 15 residues. CDR3 sequence (DNA): TGTGCCAGCAGTTTAGCGGGAGGGGCCAAAAACATTCAGTACTTC. This encodes CASSLAGGAKNIQYF.

The CDR3 DNA reads as TGTGCCAGCAGTAAAACCTGGACAGCTAATGAGCAGTTCTTC. Protein: CASSKTWTANEQFF. The chain links TRBV2 to TRBJ2-1; the D gene is possibly TRBD1 (6 bases). The CDR3 totals 14 residues. Trimming removed 5 bases from V and 7 bases from J, with 15 bases in between. Germline V gene data show CDR1 as SNHLY and CDR2 as FYNNEI.

J is TRBJ1-2 and V is TRBV3-1, with D unresolved. The CDR3 consists of 16 residues. Trimming removed 3 bases from V and 4 bases from J, with 18 bases in between. Per the germline V gene, CDR1 is LGHDT and CDR2 is YNNKEL (reference sequence). CDR3 nucleotides: TGTGCCAGCAGCCATGCTTCCAAACAAGAACTCTATGGCTACACCTTC. Its translation is CASSHASKQELYGYTF.

This clonotype appeared a few times. This chain uses TRBV20-1 with TRBJ1-2; D ambiguous. CDR3 length: 13 residues. Germline CDR1 reads DFQATT; CDR2 reads SNEGSKA (reference sequence). V lost 0 bases, J lost 7 bases, and 12 bases lay in between. Written as DNA, the CDR3 is TGCAGTGCTAGAGAGGGAGGGTCGAGTGGCTACACCTTC. Encoded protein: CSAREGGSSGYTF.

This chain connects TRBV7-9 to TRBJ2-7; D perhaps matches TRBD2 (6 bases). This CDR3 is built from 14 residues. V shed 5 bases and J shed 4 bases, with 15 bases lying between them. CDR1 SEHNR and CDR2 FQNEAQ come from the germline V gene (reference sequence). CDR3 loop: CASSLRAGRYEQYF. The DNA of the CDR3 is TGTGCCAGCAGCCTGCGGGCAGGGAGGTACGAGCAGTACTTC.

The genes are TRBV7-9 and TRBJ2-7; a weak D match, TRBD2 (6 bases). Trimming shortened V by 3 bases and J by 3 bases, and 15 bases separated the two germline ends. The CDR3 consists of 15 residues. Germline V gene sequence: CDR1 SEHNR, CDR2 FQNEAQ (reference sequence). The CDR3 DNA reads TGTGCCAGCAGCTTGCACCGGGACTTGAACTACGAGCAGTACTTC. Its protein product is CASSLHRDLNYEQYF.

Ten or more counts support this clonotype. J is TRBJ1-2 and V is TRBV5-1, with 9 bases that match TRBD1. Germline trimming cut 0 bases from V and 8 bases from J; bases unmatched to any gene: 2. The CDR3 runs 13 residues. Germline lookup yields CDR1 SGHRS and CDR2 YFSETQ. As DNA, the CDR3 is TGCGCCAGCAGCTTGGGGGACAGGGACGGCTACACCTTC. Residues: CASSLGDRDGYTF.

There are many counts of this clonotype. The chain combines TRBV12-3 or TRBV12-4 with TRBJ1-1, with unresolved D. The CDR3 contains 13 residues. The V and J ends lost 10 bases and 3 bases respectively, with 15 bases between them. CDR3 protein: CATRPSRDTEAFF. The DNA for the CDR3 is TGTGCCACGCGCCCTTCTCGGGACACTGAAGCTTTCTTT.

This clonotype was recorded at least ten times. The chain employs TRBV20-1 and TRBJ1-5; 10 bases fit TRBD1. V was pared by 2 bases and J by 2 bases, with 9 bases of the junction left unmatched. Germline lookup yields CDR1 DFQATT and CDR2 SNEGSKA (reference sequence). The CDR3 extends over 17 amino acids. The DNA of the CDR3 is TGCAGTGCTAGACCCCTTCGGGACAGGGGAGGCAATCAGCCCCAGCATTTT. It specifies CSARPLRDRGGNQPQHF.

The rearrangement links TRBV6-1 to TRBJ1-1; 7 bases are a match to TRBD1. This CDR3 has 14 residues. CDR1 is MNHNS, CDR2 SASEGT, per germline. Unmatched junction bases numbered 11, after V lost 5 bases and J lost 8 bases. The CDR3 region is CASSPPGQLPEAFF. The CDR3 DNA reads as TGTGCCAGCAGTCCCCCGGGACAGCTGCCCGAAGCTTTCTTT.

This clonotype has just a few counts. This chain joins TRBV4-3 and TRBJ2-1; 9 bases map to TRBD2. Losses at the gene ends were 2 bases for V and 2 bases for J; bases not matched to a gene: 4. Germline values: CDR1 LGHNA, CDR2 YSLEER. The CDR3 is 16 amino acids. CDR3 loop: CASSQSLAGTYNEQFF. CDR3 DNA sequence: TGCGCCAGCAGCCAAAGCCTAGCGGGAACCTACAATGAGCAGTTCTTC.

This chain links TRBV12-3 or TRBV12-4 with TRBJ1-6; 8 nucleotides line up with TRBD1. CDR3 size: 15 residues. Trimming took 5 bases from V and 10 from J; bases not matched to a gene: 10. In DNA, the CDR3 is TGTGCCAGCAGTGGACAGGGACACGCTACATCACCCCTCCACTTT. The encoded protein is CASSGQGHATSPLHF.

There are many counts of this clonotype. V is TRBV12-3 or TRBV12-4 and J is TRBJ1-1; 8 bases line up with TRBD1. This CDR3 spans 16 amino acids. Losses at the gene ends were 0 bases for V and 2 bases for J; bases not matched to a gene: 5. In nucleotides, the CDR3 is TGTGCCAGCAGTTTAGCAGACAGGGGCGCAAACACTGAAGCTTTCTTT. It yields the protein CASSLADRGANTEAFF.

V is TRBV7-3 and J is TRBJ2-1; D might be TRBD1 (6 bases). V was shortened by 5 bases and J by 2 bases, with 7 bases between the two germline ends. From germline, CDR1 is SGHTA and CDR2 FQGTGA. The CDR3 consists of 13 residues. CDR3 loop: CASSRDTYNEQFF. DNA for the CDR3: TGTGCCAGCAGCCGGGACACCTACAATGAGCAGTTCTTC.

The chain's CDR3 is CASSLVGGGAGKTQYF. In DNA form, the CDR3 reads TGTGCCAGCAGCTTAGTCGGCGGGGGGGCCGGTAAGACCCAGTACTTC. This chain links TRBV7-2 with TRBJ2-5, with TRBD2 matching over 9 bases. The CDR3 covers 16 residues. V shed 1 base and J 6 bases; nucleotides not matched to a gene: 9. CDR1 is SGHTA, CDR2 FQGNSA, per germline.

Only a few counts were recorded for this clonotype. The J gene is TRBJ1-5, the V gene TRBV28, with no clear D. From germline, CDR1 is MDHEN and CDR2 SYDVKM. V lost 6 bases and J lost 5, with 5 bases in between. The CDR3 spans 11 residues. This CDR3 is CASRADQPQHF. The CDR3 region has the DNA TGTGCCAGCAGGGCAGATCAGCCCCAGCATTTT.